This TCR beta chain is from a study of blood T cell repertoires in COVID-19. In the study overall: PBMCs, B-cell-depleted T cells, or T cells provided the cDNA or gDNA that made up the material.

The V segment lost 0 bases and the J segment 5 bases; nucleotides outside the gene matches: 3. There are 14 residues in the CDR3. Germline lookup yields CDR1 MNHEY and CDR2 SVGAGI. Points on this clone: This CDR3 is also generated by other DNA sequences in the sample.

Clones were sequenced by immunoSEQ multiplex PCR, and TCRdb holds only the in-frame ones, with some missing. The sample lists around 160,000 clones; roughly 90% were seen once. Specimen: peripheral blood. The receptor was derived from a man aged 60-69 years with active or convalescent COVID-19. The V gene is TRBV6-5, the J gene TRBJ1-2; TRBD1 aligns across 7 bases. The chain's CDR3 is CASSYSGTVYGYTF. CDR3 sequence (DNA): TGTGCCAGCAGTTACTCCGGGACAGTTTATGGCTACACCTTC.